The 5 T cell receptor beta chains in this list originate from one sample, sequenced in a study of T-cell reconstitution after alpha-beta-depleted transplantation in children. This sample's TCRbeta library carried unique molecular identifier barcodes. TCRdb reanalysed the PCR reads using MiXCR and keeps one entry per CDR3 protein. The repertoire includes roughly 250,000 distinct CDR3 sequences, roughly 8.2% of them detected once, and about 6.4% sits in the top ten. The sample in question was PBMCs, mostly from graft donor cells, obtained 180 days after TCRalphabeta/CD19-depleted stem cell transplant. Receptor source: a male patient aged 5 to 17 who had a stem cell transplant for acute lymphoblastic leukemia, so the T cells may come from the graft donor.

A remark on this clonotype: A much bigger clone sits one base away, suggesting this may be a read error. The CDR3 loop is CSAREWGVRIDTQYF. The CDR3 nucleotides are TGCAGTGCTAGAGAATGGGGCGTGAGGATAGATACGCAGTATTTT. The genes are TRBV20-1 and TRBJ2-3, with D perhaps matching TRBD1 (5 bases). The CDR3 runs to 15 residues. Germline CDR1 reads DFQATT; CDR2 reads SNEGSKA (reference sequence). V lost 0 bases and J 5 bases, leaving 15 bases between the germline ends.

This clonotype was recorded many times. V gene TRBV12-3 or TRBV12-4 combines with J gene TRBJ1-2; D is unclear. The CDR3 loop spans 13 amino acids. The V end was cut by 3 bases, the J end by 7 bases, with 12 bases between. As DNA, the CDR3 is TGTGCCAGCAGTTTGGCCGGGAGCGGTGGCTACACCTTC. Translation gives CASSLAGSGGYTF.

This clonotype has a handful of counts. This chain links TRBV28 with TRBJ2-2; perhaps TRBD1 as D (6 bases). This CDR3 is 14 amino acids long. Deletions cut 7 bases from V and 4 bases from J, with 13 bases between. Germline CDR1 reads MDHEN; CDR2 reads SYDVKM. The DNA of the CDR3 is TGTGCCAGCACCTACAGGGTTCGCACCGGGGAGCTGTTTTTT. Translated: CASTYRVRTGELFF.

At least ten counts were recorded for this clonotype. The rearrangement uses TRBV5-1 and TRBJ1-2, with a possible D match to TRBD1 (5 bases). In germline, CDR1 is SGHRS, CDR2 YFSETQ. Trimming cost V 0 bases and J 0 bases, with 9 bases left between them. The CDR3 consists of 15 residues. The CDR3: CASSLEGTTNYGYTF. The CDR3 DNA follows: TGCGCCAGCAGCTTGGAGGGGACTACTAACTATGGCTACACCTTC.

At least ten counts were recorded for this clonotype. CDR3 protein: CSVTGYTEAFF. DNA of the CDR3: TGCAGCGTTACCGGGTACACTGAAGCTTTCTTT. The chain uses TRBV29-1 and TRBJ1-1; no definite D call. This CDR3 has 11 residues. Germline V lookup: CDR1 SQVTM, CDR2 ANQGSEA. The V end was cut by 5 bases, the J end by 3 bases, with 7 bases between.